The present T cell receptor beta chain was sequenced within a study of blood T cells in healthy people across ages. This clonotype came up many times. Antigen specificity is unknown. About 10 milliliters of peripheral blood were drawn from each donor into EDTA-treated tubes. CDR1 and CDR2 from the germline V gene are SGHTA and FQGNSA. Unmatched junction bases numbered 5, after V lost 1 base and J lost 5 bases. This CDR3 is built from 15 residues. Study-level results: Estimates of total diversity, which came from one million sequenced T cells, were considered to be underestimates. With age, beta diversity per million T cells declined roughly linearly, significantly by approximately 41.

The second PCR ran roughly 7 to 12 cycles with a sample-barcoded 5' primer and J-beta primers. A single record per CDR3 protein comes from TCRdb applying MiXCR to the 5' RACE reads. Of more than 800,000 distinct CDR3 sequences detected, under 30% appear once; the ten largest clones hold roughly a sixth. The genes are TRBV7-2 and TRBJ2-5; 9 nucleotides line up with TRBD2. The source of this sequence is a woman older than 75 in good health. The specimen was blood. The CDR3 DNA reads TGTGCCAGCAGCTTAGTAGCGGGGGCCTCCGAGACCCAGTACTTC. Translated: CASSLVAGASETQYF. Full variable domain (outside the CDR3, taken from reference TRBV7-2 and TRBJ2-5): GAGVSQSPSNKVTEKGKDVELRCDPISGHTALYWYRQSLGQGLEFLIYFQGNSAPDKSGLPSDRFSAERTGGSVSTLTIQRTQQEDSAVYLCASSLVAGASETQYFGPGTRLLVL.